A single sample gave rise to the 22 T cell receptor beta chains below, sequenced in a study of control samples from healthy donors and cancer patients. This table comes from immunoSEQ multiplex PCR, and its TCRdb copy is limited to in-frame clones, with some not included. The sample yields about 140,000 clones, less than 90% seen once. Sequencing was carried out using blood. The receptors originated from a woman in her thirties in good health.

The rearrangement uses TRBV27 and TRBJ2-1, with unresolved D. With 2 bases removed from V and 0 bases from J, the gap between germline ends came to 8 bases. CDR1 is MNHEY and CDR2 is SMNVEV in the germline V gene (reference sequence). The CDR3 extends over 15 amino acids. CDR3 nucleotide sequence: TGTGCCAGCAGTTTACTCCCGAGCTCCTACAATGAGCAGTTCTTC. It encodes CASSLLPSSYNEQFF.

The CDR3 DNA follows: TGTGCCAGCAGCTTAGGTATGGTTGGGCAGTTCTTC. Protein sequence: CASSLGMVGQFF. The rearrangement joins TRBV7-9 to TRBJ2-1; D is uncertain. Germline-derived CDR1 and CDR2 are SEHNR and FQNEAQ (reference sequence). The CDR3 is made up of 12 amino acids. V was trimmed by 1 base and J by 12 bases, leaving 10 bases between them.

This chain uses TRBV7-9 with TRBJ1-3, with 9 positions matching TRBD1. The germline V gene has CDR1 SEHNR and CDR2 FQNEAQ (reference sequence). Germline trimming cut 5 bases from V and 8 bases from J; bases unmatched to any gene: 10. CDR3 size: 15 residues. The CDR3 bases are TGTGCCAGCAGCCAACAGGGGGCGTTAATGGACACCATATATTTT. It codes for CASSQQGALMDTIYF.

The CDR3 DNA reads as TGTGCCTGGAGTGTACTCACTGCCACTGAAGCTTTCTTT. It is translated as CAWSVLTATEAFF. The rearrangement joins TRBV30 to TRBJ1-1; D is ambiguous. Germline assignment: CDR1 GTSNPN and CDR2 SVGIG (reference sequence). V was cut by 0 bases and J by 4 bases, with 9 bases left in between. The CDR3 totals 13 residues.

The chain couples TRBV27 to TRBJ2-2; 8 bases are a match to TRBD1. Per the germline V gene, CDR1 is MNHEY and CDR2 is SMNVEV (reference sequence). The CDR3 extends over 12 amino acids. With 10 bases clipped from V and 6 bases from J, the junction kept 4 bases outside the gene matches. The CDR3 nucleotides read TGTGCCATCGGACAGGGCGCCGGGGAGCTGTTTTTT. The encoded protein is CAIGQGAGELFF.

The chain joins TRBV6-5 to TRBJ1-2; D is perhaps TRBD1 (5 bases). Trimming took 6 bases from V and 4 from J, leaving 18 bases between them. CDR1 MNHEY and CDR2 SVGAGI come from the germline V gene. The CDR3 loop spans 15 amino acids. The CDR3 loop is CASSGGTSEGYGYTF. CDR3 bases: TGTGCCAGCAGCGGCGGGACCTCGGAGGGCTATGGCTACACCTTC.

The rearrangement joins TRBV19 to TRBJ1-1, with 7 bases that match TRBD1. Germline V gene sequence: CDR1 LNHDA, CDR2 SQIVND (reference sequence). There are 15 residues in the CDR3. The V and J ends lost 8 bases and 2 bases, in that order; junction bases with no gene match: 11. CDR3 sequence: CASSPTDRANTEAFF. The CDR3 region has the DNA TGTGCCAGTTCCCCAACCGACAGGGCTAACACTGAAGCTTTCTTT. Full variable domain (outside the CDR3, taken from reference TRBV19 and TRBJ1-1): DGGITQSPKYLFRKEGQNVTLSCEQNLNHDAMYWYRQDPGQGLRLIYYSQIVNDFQKGDIAEGYSVSREKKESFPLTVTSAQKNPTAFYLCASSPTDRANTEAFFGQGTRLTVV.

V usage is TRBV5-1 and J usage is TRBJ2-5; D may be TRBD2 (5 bases). Germline CDR1 reads SGHRS; CDR2 reads YFSETQ. This CDR3 is 13 amino acids long. The ends were cut back, 2 bases at V and 4 bases at J, with 9 bases in the middle. CDR3 sequence: CASSFEGGETQYF. The CDR3 coding sequence is TGCGCCAGCAGCTTTGAGGGTGGAGAGACCCAGTACTTC.

The CDR3 DNA reads TGTGCCAGCAGTCCCTATAACTCTGGGGCCAACGTCCTGACTTTC. It encodes CASSPYNSGANVLTF. The chain combines TRBV27 with TRBJ2-6, with D hard to call. The CDR3 length is 15 residues. V lost 5 bases to trimming and J lost 0 bases, with 8 bases between them. CDR1 MNHEY and CDR2 SMNVEV come from the germline V gene (reference sequence).

This chain links TRBV18 with TRBJ2-2; D uncertain. The CDR3 runs to 16 residues. Germline V gene data show CDR1 as KGHSH and CDR2 as LQKENI. Trimming removed 3 bases from V and 3 bases from J, with 14 bases in between. In DNA form, the CDR3 reads TGTGCCAGCTCACCGTTAGCTCTCCTGTACACCGGGGAGCTGTTTTTT. It encodes CASSPLALLYTGELFF.

V gene TRBV21-1 combines with J gene TRBJ2-7; TRBD2 is the table's D call and was not checked against the DNA. TRBV21-1 is a documented pseudogene. The CDR3 is made up of 18 amino acids. CDR3: CASSNKRPRERGTYEQYF. DNA of the CDR3: TGTGCCAGCAGCAATAAAAGACCCCGGGAGAGAGGCACCTACGAGCAGTACTTC.

J is TRBJ2-7 and V is TRBV24-1; TRBD1 matches 8 bases. The germline V gene encodes CDR1 KGHDR and CDR2 SFDVKD. Unmatched junction bases numbered 8, after V lost 6 bases and J lost 5 bases. The length of the CDR3 is 14 residues. The DNA of the CDR3 is TGTGCCACCAGTAGAGGACAGGGTGGGCACGAGCAGTACTTC. It translates to CATSRGQGGHEQYF.

V and J are TRBV4-1 and TRBJ1-5; 7 bases align to TRBD1. The CDR3 has 16 residues. The germline V gene encodes CDR1 MGHRA and CDR2 YSYEKL. V trimming: 0 bases; J trimming: 1 base; junction bases outside the gene matches: 3. CDR3 region: CASSQDGRGSNQPQHF. For the CDR3, the DNA is TGCGCCAGCAGCCAAGACGGCAGGGGGAGCAATCAGCCCCAGCATTTT.

The genes are TRBV20-1 and TRBJ1-2; D possibly corresponds to TRBD1 (5 bases). Germline CDR1 reads DFQATT; CDR2 reads SNEGSKA (reference sequence). Trimming left V 3 bases short and J 8 bases short, with 19 bases between. The length of the CDR3 is 14 residues. CDR3 protein: CSASHGRGRGGYTF. CDR3 in DNA: TGCAGTGCTAGTCATGGCCGGGGCCGCGGGGGCTACACCTTC.

The chain is built from TRBV6-1 and TRBJ1-4; D call uncertain. The CDR3 is 15 residues long. The V and J ends lost 3 bases and 0 bases respectively, with 8 bases between them. CDR1 is MNHNS and CDR2 is SASEGT in the germline V gene. In nucleotides, the CDR3 is TGTGCCAGCAGTGACAGGAGACCAACTAATGAAAAACTGTTTTTT. Its translation is CASSDRRPTNEKLFF.

The V call is TRBV2, the J call TRBJ2-1; 8 bases align to TRBD2. Losses at the gene ends were 7 bases for V and 9 bases for J; bases not matched to a gene: 8. The CDR3 totals 13 residues. Germline CDR1 and CDR2: SNHLY and FYNNEI. The DNA of the CDR3 is TGTGCCAGCAACGGGGGGGGGCGCGTTGAGCAGTTCTTC. This translates into CASNGGGRVEQFF.

This chain connects TRBV19 to TRBJ2-1; no firm D call. V was shortened by 3 bases and J by 0 bases, with 9 bases between the two germline ends. Germline loops: CDR1 LNHDA, CDR2 SQIVND (reference sequence). The CDR3 covers 15 residues. DNA for the CDR3: TGTGCCAGTAGTATGGAAGATTTCTCCTACAATGAGCAGTTCTTC. Its protein is CASSMEDFSYNEQFF.

This chain links TRBV2 with TRBJ2-1; 15 positions match TRBD2. CDR1 is SNHLY and CDR2 is FYNNEI in the germline V gene. V lost 1 base and J lost 6; bases outside the gene matches: 1. This CDR3 has 16 amino acids. The CDR3 reads CASSEGTSGRANEQFF. Written as DNA, the CDR3 is TGTGCCAGCAGTGAAGGGACTAGCGGGAGGGCCAATGAGCAGTTCTTC.

This clone appeared a single time. V and J are TRBV9 and TRBJ2-5; D may be TRBD2 (5 bases). This CDR3 comprises 11 residues. Trimming stripped 3 bases from V and 7 bases from J, with 7 bases between. CDR1 and CDR2 (germline): SGDLS, YYNGEE. This CDR3 reads CASSAAGTQYF. In DNA form, the CDR3 reads TGTGCCAGCAGCGCCGCGGGGACCCAGTACTTC.

This clone was recorded once. The chain uses TRBV5-1 and TRBJ2-5, with no clear D. The V gene lost 0 bases and the J gene lost 1 base, with 10 bases spanning the gap. The CDR3 covers 15 residues. Germline assignment: CDR1 SGHRS and CDR2 YFSETQ. The CDR3: CASSLAFGTQETQYF. CDR3 in DNA: TGCGCCAGCAGCTTGGCCTTCGGAACCCAAGAGACCCAGTACTTC.

The chain carries TRBV18 and TRBJ2-7; a possible D gene is TRBD2 (6 bases). The CDR3 loop spans 13 amino acids. Trimming stripped 3 bases from V and 7 bases from J, with 13 bases between. The V gene's germline CDR1 is KGHSH and CDR2 LQKENI. The CDR3 nucleotides are TGTGCCAGCTCACCGGGGACTCAGGGAGAGCAGTACTTC. Its translation: CASSPGTQGEQYF. The complete variable domain, with remaining parts taken from reference TRBV18 and TRBJ2-7, reads NAGVMQNPRHLVRRRGQEARLRCSPMKGHSHVYWYRQLPEEGLKFMVYLQKENIIDESGMPKERFSAEFPKEGPSILRIQQVVRGDSAAYFCASSPGTQGEQYFGPGTRLTVT.

The J gene is TRBJ2-5, the V gene TRBV19; a possible D gene is TRBD2 (5 bases). The CDR3 is 14 residues long. The germline V gene has CDR1 LNHDA and CDR2 SQIVND (reference sequence). Deletions cut 3 bases from V and 4 bases from J, with 12 bases between. For the CDR3, the DNA is TGTGCCAGTAGTATTTCCGGGGTGGCAGAGACCCAGTACTTC. Amino acids: CASSISGVAETQYF.